This TCR beta chain comes out of a study of blood T cells in healthy people across ages. Turning to this clonotype: What it binds is not known.

For the second PCR, which ran for roughly 7 to 11 cycles, a sample-barcoded 5' primer and a J-beta primer mix were used. Each cDNA molecule was tagged by a template-switch adaptor that had 12 random nucleotides. One entry per CDR3 protein, called by TCRdb with MiXCR from the 5' RACE reads. The data hold some 1.5 million distinct CDR3 sequences, with less than 45% observed a single time. Healthy Caucasian individuals from Russia aged roughly 6 to 95 served as donors. Isolation recovered at least 7 million PBMCs from every sample. Study-wide results and limits: With naive T cell percentage, TCR beta diversity showed a strong correlation.

Looked up from germline, CDR1 is MNHNS and CDR2 is SASEGT. The CDR3 contains 16 residues. V gave up 2 bases and J gave up 1 base, with 13 bases separating them. This clonotype originated in a woman younger than 35 in good health. The sequenced sample consisted of blood. This chain connects TRBV6-1 to TRBJ2-3; weak D call: TRBD2 (5 bases). DNA for the CDR3: TGTGCCAGCAGTGAAAGTAGCCTAGCCGGCACAGATACGCAGTATTTT. This codes for CASSESSLAGTDTQYF.